This is a list of T cell receptor beta chains from one sample in a study of tumor-infiltrating lymphocytes in primary liver carcinoma. TCRdb recomputed calls from the multiplex PCR reads with MiXCR, one row per CDR3 protein. Among 45,000 or so distinct CDR3 sequences listed, 75% were seen once. Source material: tumor-adjacent normal liver tissue. The receptors were gathered from a woman younger than 45 with primary liver carcinoma and hepatitis B virus infection. Both conserved end residues are part of each CDR3. The D gene is left open where the match is weak. Some rows mark clone size as missing; the rest say once, few, many or name a class of expanded clone.

v_call,clone_size,j_call,d_call,cdr3_nt,cdr3_aa
TRBV6-2/TRBV6-3,.,TRBJ2-1,TRBD2,TGTGCCAGCAGTCTCTGGACTAGTGGGGGATCGTTCGAGCAGTTCTTC,CASSLWTSGGSFEQFF
TRBV6-5,.,TRBJ1-2,.,TGTGCCAGCAGTTATAACGGACAGAGCGGCGGCTACACCTTT,CASSYNGQSGGYTF
TRBV11-2,.,TRBJ2-1,.,TGTGCCAGCAGCTTACGTAGTAGCCACTCGCCTTCCTACTATGAGCAGTTCTTC,CASSLRSSHSPSYYEQFF
TRBV6-5,many,TRBJ1-6,.,TGTGCCAGCAGTTATGCGGGGGCCCAATCACCCCTCCACTTT,CASSYAGAQSPLHF
TRBV29-1,.,TRBJ2-2,.,TGCAGCGCTCGACGGAACGCCGGGGAGATGTTTTTT,CSARRNAGEMFF
TRBV6-5,.,TRBJ2-2,.,TGTCCCAGCAGTCTCATGGGACTGAACACCGGGGATCTGTTTTTT,CPSSLMGLNTGDLFF
TRBV28,.,TRBJ1-2,.,TGTGCCAGCAGTTCGTCCACATGGGCCCGCGGCTACGCCTTC,CASSSSTWARGYAF
TRBV28,.,TRBJ2-3,TRBD1,TGTGTCAGCAGTTTAAGGGACAGGGTTTCAGATACGCAGTATTTT,CVSSLRDRVSDTQYF
TRBV11-2,once,TRBJ2-5,.,TGTGCCAGCGGCTTCTGGGTGGGGGCAGGGGAAGAGACCCAATACTTC,CASGFWVGAGEETQYF
TRBV11-2,.,TRBJ1-1,.,TGTGCCAGTAGCTTAAGCCAAGGTAACACTGAAGTTTTCTTT,CASSLSQGNTEVFF
TRBV11-2,.,TRBJ2-1,TRBD1,TGTGTCAGCAGCTGGGCTGGGACAGTGGGATACAATGAGCAGTTCTTC,CVSSWAGTVGYNEQFF
TRBV28,once,TRBJ2-1,.,TGTGCCAGCAGGGGTATTAGCGGCGACAATGAACAGTTCTTC,CASRGISGDNEQFF
TRBV9,few,TRBJ2-7,TRBD2,TGTGCCAGCAGCGTAGCAGGGACTAGTAGGGACGAGCAGTACTTC,CASSVAGTSRDEQYF
TRBV4-1,.,TRBJ2-3,.,TGCGCCAGCAGCCAGTTCCGGGACTTGAGTATAGATACGCAGTATTTT,CASSQFRDLSIDTQYF
TRBV25-1,.,TRBJ2-1,.,TGTGCCAGCAGTGAATGGTGGGGATCCTACAATGAGCAGTTCTTC,CASSEWWGSYNEQFF
TRBV11-2,.,TRBJ2-1,TRBD2,TGTGCCAGCAGCTCTGCGGCCGCGGGAGGTCGAAATGAGCTGTTCTTC,CASSSAAAGGRNELFF
TRBV9,.,TRBJ2-5,TRBD2,TGTGCCAGCAGCGTAGGGGTGGCTAGCGGGTTTCAAGAGACCCAGTACTTC,CASSVGVASGFQETQYF
TRBV12-3/TRBV12-4,.,TRBJ1-1,.,TGTACCAGCAGTTTTGGGGGTTTGACTCAAGCTTTCTTC,CTSSFGGLTQAFF
TRBV10-2,many,TRBJ2-1,TRBD2,TGCGCCAGCAGTGTTGGTAGCGGGAGAGCTGAGCAGTTCTTC,CASSVGSGRAEQFF